The present T cell receptor (beta chain) was sequenced within a study of control samples from healthy donors and cancer patients. Data came from immunoSEQ multiplex PCR; TCRdb stores just in-frame clones and leaves some out. The sample lists about 100,000 clones; more than 75% were seen once. CDR3 length equals 16 residues. Germline assignment: CDR1 SGHRS and CDR2 YFSETQ. The V end was cut by 4 bases, the J end by 5 bases, with 21 bases between. Material for sequencing was blood. The clonotype was recovered from a woman aged 50 to 60 in good health. This chain uses TRBV5-1 with TRBJ2-5; D might be TRBD1 or TRBD2, each matching 6 bases. The CDR3 region has the DNA TGCGCCAGCAGCCGGGGGCCCCAGGGGACGGGTGAGACCCAGTACTTC. Residues: CASSRGPQGTGETQYF.